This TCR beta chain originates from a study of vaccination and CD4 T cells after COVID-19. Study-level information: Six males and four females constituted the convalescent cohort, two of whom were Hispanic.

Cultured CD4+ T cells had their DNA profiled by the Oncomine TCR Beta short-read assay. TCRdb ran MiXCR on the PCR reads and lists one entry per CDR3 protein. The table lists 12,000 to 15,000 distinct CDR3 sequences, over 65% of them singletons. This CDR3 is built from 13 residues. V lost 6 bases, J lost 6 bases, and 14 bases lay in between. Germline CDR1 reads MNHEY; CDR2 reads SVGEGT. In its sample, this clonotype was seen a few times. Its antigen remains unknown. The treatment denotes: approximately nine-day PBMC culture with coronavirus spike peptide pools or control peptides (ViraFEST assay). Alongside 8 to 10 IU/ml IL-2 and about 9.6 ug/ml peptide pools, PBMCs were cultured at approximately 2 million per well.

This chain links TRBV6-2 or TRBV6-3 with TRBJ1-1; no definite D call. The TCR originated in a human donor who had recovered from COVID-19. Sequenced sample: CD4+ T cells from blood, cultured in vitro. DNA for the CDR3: TGTGCCAGCAGCCCTCCCCGGGCAGCTGAAGCTTTCTTT. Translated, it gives CASSPPRAAEAFF.